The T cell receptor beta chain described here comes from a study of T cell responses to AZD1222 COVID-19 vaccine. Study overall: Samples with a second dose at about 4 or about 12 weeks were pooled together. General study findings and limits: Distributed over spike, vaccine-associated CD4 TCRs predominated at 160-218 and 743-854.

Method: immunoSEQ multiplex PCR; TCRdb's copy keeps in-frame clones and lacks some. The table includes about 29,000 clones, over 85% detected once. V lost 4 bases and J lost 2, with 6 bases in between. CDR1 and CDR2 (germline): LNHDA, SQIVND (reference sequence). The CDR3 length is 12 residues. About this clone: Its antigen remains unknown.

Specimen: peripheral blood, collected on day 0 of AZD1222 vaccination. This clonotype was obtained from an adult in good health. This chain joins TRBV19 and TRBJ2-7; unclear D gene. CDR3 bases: TGTGCCAGTAGTACAGGTCCCTACGAGCAGTACTTC. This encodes CASSTGPYEQYF.